This T cell receptor (beta chain) originates from a study of T cell responses to AZD1222 COVID-19 vaccine. Broader study findings: Close to half of all spike-specific TCRs reportedly target regions of the variants that are unmutated.

Concerning this clone: Its antigen is undetermined.

Assay used: immunoSEQ multiplex PCR; TCRdb lists only in-frame clones, some missing. The table has about 86,000 clones, roughly 90% seen once. V trimming: 5 bases; J trimming: 3 bases; junction bases outside the gene matches: 5. This CDR3 comprises 15 residues. Per germline, CDR1 MDHEN and CDR2 SYDVKM. The sample consisted of peripheral blood, taken on day 0 of AZD1222 vaccination. The chain carries TRBV28 and TRBJ2-4; 9 bases are shared with TRBD1. The TCR originated in an adult in good health. The DNA for the CDR3 is TGTGCCAGCAGTGGTACAGGGGGCTTCAAAAACATTCAGTACTTC. The encoded protein is CASSGTGGFKNIQYF.